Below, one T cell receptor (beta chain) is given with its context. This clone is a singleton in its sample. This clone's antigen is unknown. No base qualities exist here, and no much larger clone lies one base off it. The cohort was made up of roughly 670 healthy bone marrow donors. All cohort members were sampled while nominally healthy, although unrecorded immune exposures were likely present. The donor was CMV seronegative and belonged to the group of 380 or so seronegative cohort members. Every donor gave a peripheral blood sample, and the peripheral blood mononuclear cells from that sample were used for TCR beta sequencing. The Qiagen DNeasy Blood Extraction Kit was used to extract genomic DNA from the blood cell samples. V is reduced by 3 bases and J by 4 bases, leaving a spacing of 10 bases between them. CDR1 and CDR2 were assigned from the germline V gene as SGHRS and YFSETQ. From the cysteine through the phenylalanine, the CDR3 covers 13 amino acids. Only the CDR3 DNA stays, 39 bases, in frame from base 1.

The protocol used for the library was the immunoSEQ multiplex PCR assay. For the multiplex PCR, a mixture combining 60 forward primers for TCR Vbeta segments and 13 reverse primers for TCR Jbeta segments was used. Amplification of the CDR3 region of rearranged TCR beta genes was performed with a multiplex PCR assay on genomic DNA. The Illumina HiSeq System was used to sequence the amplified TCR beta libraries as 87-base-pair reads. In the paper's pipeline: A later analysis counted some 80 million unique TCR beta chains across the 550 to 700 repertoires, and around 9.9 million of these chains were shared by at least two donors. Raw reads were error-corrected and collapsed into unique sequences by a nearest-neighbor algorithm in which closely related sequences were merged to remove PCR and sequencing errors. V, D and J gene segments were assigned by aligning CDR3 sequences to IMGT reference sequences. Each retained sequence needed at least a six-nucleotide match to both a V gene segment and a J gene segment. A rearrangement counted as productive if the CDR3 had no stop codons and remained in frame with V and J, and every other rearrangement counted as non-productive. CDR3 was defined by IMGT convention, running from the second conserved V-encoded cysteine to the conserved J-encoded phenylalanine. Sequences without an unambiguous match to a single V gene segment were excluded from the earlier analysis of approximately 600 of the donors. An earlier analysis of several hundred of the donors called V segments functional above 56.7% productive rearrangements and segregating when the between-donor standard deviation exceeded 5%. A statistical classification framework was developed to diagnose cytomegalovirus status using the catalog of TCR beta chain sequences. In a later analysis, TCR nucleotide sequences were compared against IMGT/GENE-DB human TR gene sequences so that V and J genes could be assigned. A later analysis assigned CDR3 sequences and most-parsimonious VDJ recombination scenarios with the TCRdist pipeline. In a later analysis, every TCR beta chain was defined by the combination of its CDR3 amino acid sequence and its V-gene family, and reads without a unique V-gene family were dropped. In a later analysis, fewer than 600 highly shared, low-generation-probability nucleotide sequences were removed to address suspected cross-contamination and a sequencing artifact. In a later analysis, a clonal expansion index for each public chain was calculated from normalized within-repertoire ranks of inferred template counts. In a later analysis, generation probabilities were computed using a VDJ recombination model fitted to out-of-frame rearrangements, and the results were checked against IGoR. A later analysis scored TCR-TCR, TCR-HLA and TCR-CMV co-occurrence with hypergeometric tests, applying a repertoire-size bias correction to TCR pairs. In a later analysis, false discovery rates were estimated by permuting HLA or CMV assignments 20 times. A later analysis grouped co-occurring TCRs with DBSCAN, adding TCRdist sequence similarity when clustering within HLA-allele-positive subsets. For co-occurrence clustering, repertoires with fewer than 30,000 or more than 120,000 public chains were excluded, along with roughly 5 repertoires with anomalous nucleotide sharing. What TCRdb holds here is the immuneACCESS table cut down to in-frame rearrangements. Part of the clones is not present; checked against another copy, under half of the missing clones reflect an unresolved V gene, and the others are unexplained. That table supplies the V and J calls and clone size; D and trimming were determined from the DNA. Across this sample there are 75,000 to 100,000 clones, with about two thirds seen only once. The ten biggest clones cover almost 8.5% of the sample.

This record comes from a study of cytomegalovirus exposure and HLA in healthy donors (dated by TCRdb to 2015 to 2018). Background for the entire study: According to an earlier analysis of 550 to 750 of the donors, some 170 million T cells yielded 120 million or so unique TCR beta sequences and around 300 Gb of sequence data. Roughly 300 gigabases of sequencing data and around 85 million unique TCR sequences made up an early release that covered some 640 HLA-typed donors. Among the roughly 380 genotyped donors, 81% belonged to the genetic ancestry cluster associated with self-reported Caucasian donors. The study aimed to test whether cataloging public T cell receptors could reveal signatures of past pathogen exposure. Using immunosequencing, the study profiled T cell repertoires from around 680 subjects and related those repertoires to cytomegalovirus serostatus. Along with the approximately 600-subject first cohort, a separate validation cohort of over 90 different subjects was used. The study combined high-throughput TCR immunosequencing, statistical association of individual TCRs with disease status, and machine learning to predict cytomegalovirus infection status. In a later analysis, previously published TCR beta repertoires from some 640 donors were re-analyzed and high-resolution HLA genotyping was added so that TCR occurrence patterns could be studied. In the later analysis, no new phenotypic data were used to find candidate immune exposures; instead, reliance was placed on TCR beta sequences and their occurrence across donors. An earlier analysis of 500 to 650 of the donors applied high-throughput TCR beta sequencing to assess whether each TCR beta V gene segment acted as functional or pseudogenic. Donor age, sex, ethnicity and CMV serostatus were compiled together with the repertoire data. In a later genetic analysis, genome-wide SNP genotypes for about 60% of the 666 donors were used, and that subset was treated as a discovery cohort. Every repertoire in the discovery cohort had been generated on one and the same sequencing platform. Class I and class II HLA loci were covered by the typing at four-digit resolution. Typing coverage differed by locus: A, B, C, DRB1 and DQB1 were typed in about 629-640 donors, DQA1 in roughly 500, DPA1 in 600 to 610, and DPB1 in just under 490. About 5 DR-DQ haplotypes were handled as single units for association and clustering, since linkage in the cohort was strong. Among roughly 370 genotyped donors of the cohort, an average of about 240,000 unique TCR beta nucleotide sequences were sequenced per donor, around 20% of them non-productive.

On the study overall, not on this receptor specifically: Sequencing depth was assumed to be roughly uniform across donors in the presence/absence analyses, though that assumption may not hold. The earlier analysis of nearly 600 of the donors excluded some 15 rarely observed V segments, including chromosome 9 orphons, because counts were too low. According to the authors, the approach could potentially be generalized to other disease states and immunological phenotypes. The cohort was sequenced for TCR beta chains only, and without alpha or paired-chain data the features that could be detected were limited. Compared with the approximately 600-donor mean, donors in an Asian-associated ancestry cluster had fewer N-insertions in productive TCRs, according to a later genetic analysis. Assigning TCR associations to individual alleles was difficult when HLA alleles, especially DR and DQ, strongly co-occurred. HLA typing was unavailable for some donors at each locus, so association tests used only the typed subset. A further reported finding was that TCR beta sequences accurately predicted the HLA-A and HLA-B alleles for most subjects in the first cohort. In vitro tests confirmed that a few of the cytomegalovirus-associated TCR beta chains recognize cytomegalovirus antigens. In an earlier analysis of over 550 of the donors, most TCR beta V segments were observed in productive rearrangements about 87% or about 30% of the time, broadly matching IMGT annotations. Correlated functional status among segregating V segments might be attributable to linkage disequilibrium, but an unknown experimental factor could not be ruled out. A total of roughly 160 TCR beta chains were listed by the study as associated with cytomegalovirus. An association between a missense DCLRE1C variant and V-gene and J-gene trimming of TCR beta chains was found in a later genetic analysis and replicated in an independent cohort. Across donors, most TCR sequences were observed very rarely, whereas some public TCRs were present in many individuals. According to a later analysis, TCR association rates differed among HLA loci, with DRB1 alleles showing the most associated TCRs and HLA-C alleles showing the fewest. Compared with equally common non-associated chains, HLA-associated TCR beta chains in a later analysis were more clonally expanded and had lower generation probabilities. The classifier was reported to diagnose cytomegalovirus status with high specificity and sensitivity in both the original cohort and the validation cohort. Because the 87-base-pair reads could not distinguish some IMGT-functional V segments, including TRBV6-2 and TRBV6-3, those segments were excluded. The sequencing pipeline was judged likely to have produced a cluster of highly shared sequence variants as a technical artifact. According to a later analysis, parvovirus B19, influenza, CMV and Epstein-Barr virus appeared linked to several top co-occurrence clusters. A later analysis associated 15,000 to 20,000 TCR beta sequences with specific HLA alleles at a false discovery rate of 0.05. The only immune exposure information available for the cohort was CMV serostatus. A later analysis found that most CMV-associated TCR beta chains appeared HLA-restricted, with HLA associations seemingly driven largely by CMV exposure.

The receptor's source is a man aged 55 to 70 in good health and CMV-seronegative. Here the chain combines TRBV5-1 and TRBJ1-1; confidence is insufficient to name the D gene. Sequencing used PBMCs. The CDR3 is CASSSPGGTEAFF. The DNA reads TGCGCCAGCAGCTCGCCGGGAGGCACTGAAGCTTTCTTT.